This TCR beta chain was captured in a study of T-cell reconstitution after alpha-beta-depleted transplantation in children. Study-wide points: The study reportedly traced alpha-beta T cells about two months after transplant to several hundred expanded graft clones. A year post-transplant, T-cell counts and diversity derived mostly from newly produced T cells. Where some patients showed high TCRbeta diversity at day 60, it came from recipient T cells and thymic progenitors that had survived.

The library targeted TCRbeta and was prepared with unique molecular identifiers. TCRdb re-analysed the PCR reads in MiXCR, keeping a single row per CDR3 protein. The data contain several thousand distinct CDR3 sequences, 9.1% of them seen just once; the ten biggest clones take up around 42%. In its sample, this clonotype was seen many times. Antigen unknown. V gave up 4 bases and J gave up 0 bases, with 16 bases separating them. Germline values: CDR1 MGHRA, CDR2 YSYEKL. The CDR3 runs 18 residues. Sequences were derived from PBMCs, mostly from graft donor cells, sampled 180 days after TCRalphabeta/CD19-depleted stem cell transplant. The receptor's source is a male patient aged 2 to 9 who had a stem cell transplant for acute lymphoblastic leukemia, so the T cells may come from the graft donor. The chain has TRBV4-1 and TRBJ1-6, with a weak D call TRBD1 (5 bases). The CDR3 DNA is TGCGCCAGCAGCCGAATTAGACAGTCGAGCTCCTATAATTCACCCCTCCACTTT. This sequence encodes CASSRIRQSSSYNSPLHF.